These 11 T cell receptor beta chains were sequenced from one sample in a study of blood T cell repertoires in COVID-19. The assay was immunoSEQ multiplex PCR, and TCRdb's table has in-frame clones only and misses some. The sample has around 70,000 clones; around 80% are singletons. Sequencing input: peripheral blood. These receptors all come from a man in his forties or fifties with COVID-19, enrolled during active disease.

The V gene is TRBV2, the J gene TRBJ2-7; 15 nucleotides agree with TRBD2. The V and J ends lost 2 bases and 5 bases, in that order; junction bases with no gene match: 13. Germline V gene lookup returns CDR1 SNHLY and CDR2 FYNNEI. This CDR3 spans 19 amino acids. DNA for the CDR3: TGTGCCAGCAGTGAACCCCCGGGACTAGCGGGAGGTGCCGCCCACGAGCAGTACTTC. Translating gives CASSEPPGLAGGAAHEQYF.

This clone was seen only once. The CDR3 DNA reads TGTGCCAGCAGCTTTGGGACAGGGGCGGGCACCGGGGAGCTGTTTTTT. It codes for CASSFGTGAGTGELFF. This rearrangement joins TRBV27 to TRBJ2-2, with 10 bases fitting TRBD1. CDR1 MNHEY and CDR2 SMNVEV come from the germline V gene (reference sequence). Trimming at V came to 6 bases and at J to 4 bases, leaving 8 bases not matched to a gene. The length of the CDR3 is 16 residues.

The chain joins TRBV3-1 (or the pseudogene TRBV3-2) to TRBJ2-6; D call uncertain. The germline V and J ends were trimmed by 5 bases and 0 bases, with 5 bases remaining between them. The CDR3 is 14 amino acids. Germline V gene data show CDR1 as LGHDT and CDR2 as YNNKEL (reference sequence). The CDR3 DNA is TGTGCCAGCAGCGTCAGCTCTGGGGCCAACGTCCTGACTTTC. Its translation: CASSVSSGANVLTF.

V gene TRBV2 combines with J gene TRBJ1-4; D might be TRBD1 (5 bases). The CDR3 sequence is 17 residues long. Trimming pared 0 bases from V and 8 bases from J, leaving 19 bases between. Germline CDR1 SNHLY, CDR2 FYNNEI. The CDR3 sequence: CASSEALFGTRVEKLFF. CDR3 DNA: TGTGCCAGCAGTGAAGCGCTTTTTGGGACTCGGGTCGAAAAACTGTTTTTT.

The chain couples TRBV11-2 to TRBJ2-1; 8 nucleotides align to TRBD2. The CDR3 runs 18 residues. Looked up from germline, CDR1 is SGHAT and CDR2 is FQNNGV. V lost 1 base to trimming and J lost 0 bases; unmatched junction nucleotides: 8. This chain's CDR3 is CASSLVISGKSSYNEQFF. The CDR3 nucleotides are TGTGCCAGCAGCTTAGTGATTAGCGGGAAGAGCTCCTACAATGAGCAGTTCTTC.

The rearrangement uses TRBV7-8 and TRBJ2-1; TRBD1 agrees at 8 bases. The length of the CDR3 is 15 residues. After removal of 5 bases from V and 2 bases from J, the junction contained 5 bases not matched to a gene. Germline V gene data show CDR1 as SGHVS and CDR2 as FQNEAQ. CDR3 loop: CASSTDRAPYNEQFF. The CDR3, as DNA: TGTGCCAGCAGCACGGACAGGGCCCCCTACAATGAGCAGTTCTTC.

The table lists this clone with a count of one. The CDR3 nucleotides read TGTGCCAGCAGTTCCGGGACTCCGGCCCAAGAGACCCAGTACTTC. The encoded protein is CASSSGTPAQETQYF. This chain uses TRBV28 with TRBJ2-5, with a possible D match to TRBD2 (6 bases). In germline, CDR1 is MDHEN, CDR2 SYDVKM. V lost 4 bases and J 1 base, leaving 13 bases between the germline ends. This CDR3 comprises 15 residues.

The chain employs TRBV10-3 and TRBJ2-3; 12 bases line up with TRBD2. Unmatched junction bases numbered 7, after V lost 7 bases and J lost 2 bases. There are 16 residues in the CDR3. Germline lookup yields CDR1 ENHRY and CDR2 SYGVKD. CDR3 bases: TGTGCCATCACCTCCGGGACTAGCGGGTCCACAGATACGCAGTATTTT. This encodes CAITSGTSGSTDTQYF.

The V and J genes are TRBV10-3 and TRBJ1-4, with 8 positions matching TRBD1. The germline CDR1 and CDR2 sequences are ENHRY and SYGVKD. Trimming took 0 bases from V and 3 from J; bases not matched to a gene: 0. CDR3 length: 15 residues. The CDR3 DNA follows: TGTGCCATCAGTGAGTCGGGACAGGCTAATGAAAAACTGTTTTTT. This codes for CAISESGQANEKLFF.

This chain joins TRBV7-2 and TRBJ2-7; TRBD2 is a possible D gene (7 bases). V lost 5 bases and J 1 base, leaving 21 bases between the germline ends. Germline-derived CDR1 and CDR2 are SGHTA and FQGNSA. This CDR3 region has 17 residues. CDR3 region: CASSRRGGSGLSYEQYF. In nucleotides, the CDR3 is TGTGCCAGCAGCCGGAGGGGGGGTAGCGGGCTATCCTACGAGCAGTACTTC. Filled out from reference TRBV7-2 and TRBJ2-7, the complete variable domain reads GAGVSQSPSNKVTEKGKDVELRCDPISGHTALYWYRQSLGQGLEFLIYFQGNSAPDKSGLPSDRFSAERTGGSVSTLTIQRTQQEDSAVYLCASSRRGGSGLSYEQYFGPGTRLTVT.

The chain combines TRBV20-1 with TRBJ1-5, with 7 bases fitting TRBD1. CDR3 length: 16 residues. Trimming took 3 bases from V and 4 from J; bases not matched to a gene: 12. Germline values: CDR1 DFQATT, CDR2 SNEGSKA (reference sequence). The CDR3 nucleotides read TGCAGTGCTAGTTCCGTCGTCTCACAGGGGAATCAGCCCCAGCATTTT. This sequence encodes CSASSVVSQGNQPQHF.